Detailed here is one T cell receptor (beta chain). The CDR3 extends over 13 amino acids. Between the trimmed V and J ends, which lost 6 bases and 5 bases, there was a span of 14 bases. Germline V gives CDR1 LNHDA, CDR2 SQIVND (reference sequence). The data derive from a study of blood T cell repertoires in COVID-19. Study context: Donors in the United States, Italy and Spain gave samples during acute or convalescent COVID-19.

The assay was immunoSEQ multiplex PCR, and TCRdb's table has in-frame clones only and misses some. The table shows tens of thousands of clones, with around 82% occurring only once. The chain combines TRBV19 with TRBJ2-7; D is possibly TRBD1 (7 bases). The sequenced sample consisted of peripheral blood. This clonotype was sampled from an elderly man with active or convalescent COVID-19. CDR3 nucleotide sequence: TGTGCCAGTAGCCCAGGGGGGCTTAACGAGCAGTACTTC. This encodes CASSPGGLNEQYF. Based on the CDR3 plus reference TRBV19 and TRBJ2-7, the full variable domain is DGGITQSPKYLFRKEGQNVTLSCEQNLNHDAMYWYRQDPGQGLRLIYYSQIVNDFQKGDIAEGYSVSREKKESFPLTVTSAQKNPTAFYLCASSPGGLNEQYFGPGTRLTVT.